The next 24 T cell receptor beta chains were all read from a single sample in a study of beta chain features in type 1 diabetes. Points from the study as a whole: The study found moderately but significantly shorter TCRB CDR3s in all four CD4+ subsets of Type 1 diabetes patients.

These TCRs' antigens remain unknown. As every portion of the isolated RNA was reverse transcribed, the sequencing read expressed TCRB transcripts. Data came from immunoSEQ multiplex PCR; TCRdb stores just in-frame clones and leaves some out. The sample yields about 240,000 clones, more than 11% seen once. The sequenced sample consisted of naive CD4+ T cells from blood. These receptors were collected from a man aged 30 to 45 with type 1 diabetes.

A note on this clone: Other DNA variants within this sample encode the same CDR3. The CDR3 coding sequence is TGTGCCAGCAGCGTAGCTAGCGGAAGCACAGATACGCAGTATTTT. This sequence encodes CASSVASGSTDTQYF. V usage is TRBV9 and J usage is TRBJ2-3; 7 bases are shared with TRBD2. Looked up from germline, CDR1 is SGDLS and CDR2 is YYNGEE. With 0 bases clipped from V and 0 bases from J, the junction kept 1 base outside the gene matches. There are 15 residues in the CDR3.

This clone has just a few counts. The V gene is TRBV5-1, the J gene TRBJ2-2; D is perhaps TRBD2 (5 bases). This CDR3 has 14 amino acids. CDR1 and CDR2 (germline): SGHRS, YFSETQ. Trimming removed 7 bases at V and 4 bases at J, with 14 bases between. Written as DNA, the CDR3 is TGCGCCAGCTTGGGAGTGCCGGGCACCGGGGAGCTGTTTTTT. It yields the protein CASLGVPGTGELFF.

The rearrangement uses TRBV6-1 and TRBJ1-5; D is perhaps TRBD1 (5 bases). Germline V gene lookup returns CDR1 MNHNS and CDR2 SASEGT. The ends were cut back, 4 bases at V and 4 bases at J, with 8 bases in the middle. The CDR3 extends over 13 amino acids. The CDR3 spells CASSVQENQPQHF. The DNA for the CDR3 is TGTGCCAGCAGTGTACAGGAGAATCAGCCCCAGCATTTT.

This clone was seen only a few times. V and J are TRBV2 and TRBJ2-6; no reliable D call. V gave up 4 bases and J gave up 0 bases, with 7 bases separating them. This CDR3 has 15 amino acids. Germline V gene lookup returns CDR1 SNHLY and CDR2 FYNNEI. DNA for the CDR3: TGTGCCAGCAGTGTTTCTAGCTCTGGGGCCAACGTCCTGACTTTC. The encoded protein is CASSVSSSGANVLTF.

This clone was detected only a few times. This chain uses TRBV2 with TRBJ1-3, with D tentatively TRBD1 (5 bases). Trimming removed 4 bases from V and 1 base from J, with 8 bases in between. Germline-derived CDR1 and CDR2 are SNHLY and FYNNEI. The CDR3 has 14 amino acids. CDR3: CASSAGLSGNTIYF. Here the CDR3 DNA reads TGTGCCAGCAGTGCAGGGCTTTCTGGAAACACCATATATTTT.

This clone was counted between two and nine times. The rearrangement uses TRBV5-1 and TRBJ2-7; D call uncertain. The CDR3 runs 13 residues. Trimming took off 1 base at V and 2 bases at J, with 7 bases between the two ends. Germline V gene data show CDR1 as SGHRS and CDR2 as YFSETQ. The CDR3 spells CASSLTVAYEQYF. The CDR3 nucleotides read TGCGCCAGCAGCTTGACAGTTGCCTACGAGCAGTACTTC.

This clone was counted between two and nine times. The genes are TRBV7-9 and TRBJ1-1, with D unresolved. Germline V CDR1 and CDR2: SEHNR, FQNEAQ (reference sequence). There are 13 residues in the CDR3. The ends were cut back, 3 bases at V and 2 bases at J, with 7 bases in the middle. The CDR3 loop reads CASSFDINTEAFF. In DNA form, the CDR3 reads TGTGCCAGCAGCTTCGACATTAACACTGAAGCTTTCTTT.

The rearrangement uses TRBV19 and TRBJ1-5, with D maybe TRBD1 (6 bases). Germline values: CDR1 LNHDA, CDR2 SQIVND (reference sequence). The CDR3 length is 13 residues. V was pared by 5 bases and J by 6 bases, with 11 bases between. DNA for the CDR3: TGTGCCAGTAGTCCAGGGGTCGCTCAGCCCCAGCATTTT. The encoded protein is CASSPGVAQPQHF.

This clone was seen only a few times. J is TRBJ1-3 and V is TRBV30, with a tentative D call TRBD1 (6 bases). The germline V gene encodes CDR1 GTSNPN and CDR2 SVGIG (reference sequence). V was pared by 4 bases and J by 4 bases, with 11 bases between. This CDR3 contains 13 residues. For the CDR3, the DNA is TGTGCCTGGAATACGAGGGGGGGAAACACCATATATTTT. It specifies CAWNTRGGNTIYF.

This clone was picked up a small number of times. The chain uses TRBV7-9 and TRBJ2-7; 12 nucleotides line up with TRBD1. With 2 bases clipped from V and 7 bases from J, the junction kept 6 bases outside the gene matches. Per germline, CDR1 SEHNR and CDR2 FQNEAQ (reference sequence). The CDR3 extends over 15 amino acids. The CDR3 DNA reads TGTGCCAGCAGCTTAACCGGGACAGGGGGCGAGGAGCAGTACTTC. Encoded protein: CASSLTGTGGEEQYF.

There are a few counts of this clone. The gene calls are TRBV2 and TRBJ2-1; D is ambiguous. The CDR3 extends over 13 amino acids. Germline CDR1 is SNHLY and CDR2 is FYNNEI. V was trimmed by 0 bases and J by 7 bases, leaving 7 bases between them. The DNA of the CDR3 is TGTGCCAGCAGTGAAGCGCTCAGGAATGAGCAGTTCTTC. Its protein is CASSEALRNEQFF.

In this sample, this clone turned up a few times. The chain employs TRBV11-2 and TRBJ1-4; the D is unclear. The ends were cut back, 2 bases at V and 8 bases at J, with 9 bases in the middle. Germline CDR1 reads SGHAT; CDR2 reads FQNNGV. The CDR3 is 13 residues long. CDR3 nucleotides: TGTGCCAGCAGCTTAAGCCGGGAGGAAAAACTGTTTTTT. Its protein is CASSLSREEKLFF.

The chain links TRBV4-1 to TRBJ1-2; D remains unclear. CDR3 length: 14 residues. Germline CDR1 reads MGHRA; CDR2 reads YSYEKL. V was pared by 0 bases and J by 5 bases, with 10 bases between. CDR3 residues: CASSQELEGYGYTF. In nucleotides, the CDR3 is TGCGCCAGCAGCCAAGAATTAGAGGGTTATGGCTACACCTTC.

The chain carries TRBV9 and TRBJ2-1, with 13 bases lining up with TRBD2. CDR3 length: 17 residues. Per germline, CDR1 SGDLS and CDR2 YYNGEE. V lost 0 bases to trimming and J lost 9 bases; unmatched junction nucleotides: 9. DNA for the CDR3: TGTGCCAGCAGCGTAGCCGAACTAGCGGGGGGGCGGCGTGAGCAGTTCTTC. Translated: CASSVAELAGGRREQFF.

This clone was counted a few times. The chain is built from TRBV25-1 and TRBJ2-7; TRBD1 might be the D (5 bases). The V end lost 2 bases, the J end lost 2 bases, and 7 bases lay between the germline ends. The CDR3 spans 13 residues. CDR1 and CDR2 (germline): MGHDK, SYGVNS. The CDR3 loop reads CASSEQGPYEQYF. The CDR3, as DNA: TGTGCCAGCAGTGAACAGGGCCCCTACGAGCAGTACTTC.

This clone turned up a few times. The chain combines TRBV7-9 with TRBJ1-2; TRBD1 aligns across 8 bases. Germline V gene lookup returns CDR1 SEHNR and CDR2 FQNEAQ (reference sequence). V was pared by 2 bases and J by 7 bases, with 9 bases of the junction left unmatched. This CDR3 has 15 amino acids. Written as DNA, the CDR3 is TGTGCCAGCAGCTTACTTGGCCGGACAGGGTCTGGCTACACCTTC. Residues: CASSLLGRTGSGYTF.

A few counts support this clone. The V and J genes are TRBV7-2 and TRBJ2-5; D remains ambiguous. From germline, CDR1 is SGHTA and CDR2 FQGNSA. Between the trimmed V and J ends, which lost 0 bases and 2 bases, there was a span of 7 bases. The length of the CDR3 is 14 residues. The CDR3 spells CASSLAAAQETQYF. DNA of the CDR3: TGTGCCAGCAGCTTAGCGGCTGCTCAAGAGACCCAGTACTTC. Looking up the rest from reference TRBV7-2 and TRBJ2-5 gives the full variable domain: GAGVSQSPSNKVTEKGKDVELRCDPISGHTALYWYRQSLGQGLEFLIYFQGNSAPDKSGLPSDRFSAERTGGSVSTLTIQRTQQEDSAVYLCASSLAAAQETQYFGPGTRLLVL.

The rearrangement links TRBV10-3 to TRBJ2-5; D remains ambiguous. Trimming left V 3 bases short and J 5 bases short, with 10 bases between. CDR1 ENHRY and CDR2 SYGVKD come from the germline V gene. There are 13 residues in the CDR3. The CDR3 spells CAISDQVAETQYF. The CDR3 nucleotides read TGTGCCATCAGTGATCAGGTTGCGGAGACCCAGTACTTC.

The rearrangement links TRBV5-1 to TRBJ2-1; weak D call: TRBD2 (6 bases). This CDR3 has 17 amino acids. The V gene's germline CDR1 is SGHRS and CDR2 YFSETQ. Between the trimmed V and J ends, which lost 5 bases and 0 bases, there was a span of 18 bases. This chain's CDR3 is CASSPGLGGPSYNEQFF. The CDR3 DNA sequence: TGCGCCAGCAGTCCGGGACTCGGAGGGCCCTCCTACAATGAGCAGTTCTTC.

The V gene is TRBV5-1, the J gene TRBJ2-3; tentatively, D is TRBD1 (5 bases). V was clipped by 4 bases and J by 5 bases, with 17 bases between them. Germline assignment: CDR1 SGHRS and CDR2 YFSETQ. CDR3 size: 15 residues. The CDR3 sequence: CASSRSDSGLDTQYF. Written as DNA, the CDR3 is TGCGCCAGCAGCCGGTCTGACAGTGGGCTAGATACGCAGTATTTT.

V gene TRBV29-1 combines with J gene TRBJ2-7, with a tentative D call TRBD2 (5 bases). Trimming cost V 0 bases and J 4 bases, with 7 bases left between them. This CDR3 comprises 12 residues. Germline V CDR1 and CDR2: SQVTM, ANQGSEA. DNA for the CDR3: TGCAGCGTTGAAGAACGGGGTTACGAGCAGTACTTC. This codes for CSVEERGYEQYF.

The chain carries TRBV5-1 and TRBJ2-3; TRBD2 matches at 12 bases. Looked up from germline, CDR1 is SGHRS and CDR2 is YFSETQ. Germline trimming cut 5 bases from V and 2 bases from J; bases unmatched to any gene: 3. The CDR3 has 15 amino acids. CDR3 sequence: CASRGTSGSTDTQYF. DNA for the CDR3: TGCGCCAGCAGAGGGACTAGCGGGTCCACAGATACGCAGTATTTT.

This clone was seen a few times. The CDR3 loop reads CASSFTGAGGEETQYF. CDR3 nucleotide sequence: TGCGCCAGCAGCTTTACAGGGGCAGGGGGTGAAGAGACCCAGTACTTC. The chain is built from TRBV5-1 and TRBJ2-5; 7 bases are shared with TRBD1. The germline V gene has CDR1 SGHRS and CDR2 YFSETQ. This CDR3 spans 16 amino acids. The V segment lost 2 bases and the J segment 3 bases; nucleotides outside the gene matches: 10. Filled out from reference TRBV5-1 and TRBJ2-5, the complete variable domain reads KAGVTQTPRYLIKTRGQQVTLSCSPISGHRSVSWYQQTPGQGLQFLFEYFSETQRNKGNFPGRFSGRQFSNSRSEMNVSTLELGDSALYLCASSFTGAGGEETQYFGPGTRLLVL.

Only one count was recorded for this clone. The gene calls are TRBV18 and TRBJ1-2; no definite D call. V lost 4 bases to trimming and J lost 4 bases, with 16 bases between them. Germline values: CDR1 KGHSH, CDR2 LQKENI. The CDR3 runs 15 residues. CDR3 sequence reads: CASSQEGGGIYGYTF. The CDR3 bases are TGTGCCAGCTCACAGGAGGGTGGAGGGATCTATGGCTACACCTTC.